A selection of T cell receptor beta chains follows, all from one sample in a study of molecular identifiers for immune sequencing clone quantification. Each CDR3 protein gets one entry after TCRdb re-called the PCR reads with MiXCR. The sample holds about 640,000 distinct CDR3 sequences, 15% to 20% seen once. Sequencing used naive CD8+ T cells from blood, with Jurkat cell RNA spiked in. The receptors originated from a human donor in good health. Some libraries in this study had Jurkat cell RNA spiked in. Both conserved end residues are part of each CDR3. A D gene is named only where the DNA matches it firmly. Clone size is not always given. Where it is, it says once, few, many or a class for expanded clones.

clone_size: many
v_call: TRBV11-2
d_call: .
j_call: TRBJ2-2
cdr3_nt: TGTGCCAGCAGCCGAGGGCCTATGAACACCGGGGAGCTGTTTTTT
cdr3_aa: CASSRGPMNTGELFF

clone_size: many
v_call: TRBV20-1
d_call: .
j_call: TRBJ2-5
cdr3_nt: TGCAGTGCTAGAGAGGATCCCGGCCAAGAGACCCAGTACTTC
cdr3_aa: CSAREDPGQETQYF

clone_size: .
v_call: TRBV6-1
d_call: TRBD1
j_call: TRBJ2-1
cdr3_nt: TGTGCCAGCAGTCCTCAAACAGGGGTGAGAGGCAATGAGCAGTTCTTC
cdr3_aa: CASSPQTGVRGNEQFF

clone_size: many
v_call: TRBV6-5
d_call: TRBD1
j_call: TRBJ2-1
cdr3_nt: TGTGCCAGCAGTTACTCGGTTGAGACAGGGTACAATGAGCAGTTCTTC
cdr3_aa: CASSYSVETGYNEQFF

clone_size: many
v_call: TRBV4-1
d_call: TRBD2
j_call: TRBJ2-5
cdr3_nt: TGCGCCAGCAGCCCGAGCCCGCGGGGGGCCTATGAGGCCCAGTACTTC
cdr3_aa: CASSPSPRGAYEAQYF

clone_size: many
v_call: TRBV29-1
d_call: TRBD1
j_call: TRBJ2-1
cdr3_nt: TGCAGCGTTGAGCCCCAGGGGACAGGGTACAATGAGCAGTTCTTC
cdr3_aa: CSVEPQGTGYNEQFF

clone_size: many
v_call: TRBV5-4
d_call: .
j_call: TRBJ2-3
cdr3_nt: TGTGCCAGCAGCTTGGTGCAACCTAGCACAGATACGCAGTATTTT
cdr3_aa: CASSLVQPSTDTQYF

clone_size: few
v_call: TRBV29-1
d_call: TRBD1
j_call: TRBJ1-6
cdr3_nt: TGCAGCGCTAGGACAGGTGATAATTCACCCCTCCACTTT
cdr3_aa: CSARTGDNSPLHF

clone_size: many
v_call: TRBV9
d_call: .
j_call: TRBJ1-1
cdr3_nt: TGTGCCAGCAGCGCGGGGGGTATGAACACTGAAGCTTTCTTT
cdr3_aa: CASSAGGMNTEAFF

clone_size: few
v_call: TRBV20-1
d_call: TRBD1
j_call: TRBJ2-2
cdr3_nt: TGCAGTGCTAGTGATCAGGGGGTAACCGGGGAGCTGTTTTTT
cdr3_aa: CSASDQGVTGELFF

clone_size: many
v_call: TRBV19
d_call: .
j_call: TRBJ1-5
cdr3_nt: TGTGCCAGTAGTATAATAGACAGCGAAGTTCAGCCCCAGCATTTT
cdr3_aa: CASSIIDSEVQPQHF

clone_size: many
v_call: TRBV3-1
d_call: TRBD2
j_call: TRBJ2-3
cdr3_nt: TGTGCCAGCAGCCAAGATCAGGGTACTAGCGGGGGTCCTAGCACAGATACGCAGTATTTT
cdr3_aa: CASSQDQGTSGGPSTDTQYF

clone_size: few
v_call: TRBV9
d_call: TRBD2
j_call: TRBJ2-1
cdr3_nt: TGTGCCAGCAGCGAGAGCGGGGCTCAAAACAATGAGCAGTTCTTC
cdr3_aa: CASSESGAQNNEQFF

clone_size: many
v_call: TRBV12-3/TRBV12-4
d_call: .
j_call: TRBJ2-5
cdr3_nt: TGTGCCAGCAGTCCCCATGAATCACTGAACCCAGGGGAGACCCAGTACTTC
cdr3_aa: CASSPHESLNPGETQYF

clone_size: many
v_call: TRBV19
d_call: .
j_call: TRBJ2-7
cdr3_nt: TGTGCCAGTAGCCTCCGGGACGGGTACGAGCAGTACTTC
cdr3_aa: CASSLRDGYEQYF

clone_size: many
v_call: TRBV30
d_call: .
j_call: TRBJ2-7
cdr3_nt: TGTGCCTGGAGTGTAATCGGCGCCGAGCAGTACTTC
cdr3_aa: CAWSVIGAEQYF

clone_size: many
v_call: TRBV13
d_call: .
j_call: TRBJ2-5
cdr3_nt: TGTGCCAGCAGCCCACAGGAGGACCAAGAGACCCAGTACTTC
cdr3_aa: CASSPQEDQETQYF

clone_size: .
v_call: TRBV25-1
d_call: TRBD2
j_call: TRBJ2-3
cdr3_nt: TGTGCCAGCAGTGAAATTAGGTTCGGCGGGGGAACAGATACGCAGTATTTT
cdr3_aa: CASSEIRFGGGTDTQYF

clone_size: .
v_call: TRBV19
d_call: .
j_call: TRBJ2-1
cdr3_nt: TGTGCCAGTAGTATGTATGACGGGAGCTACAATGAGCAGTTCTTC
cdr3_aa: CASSMYDGSYNEQFF

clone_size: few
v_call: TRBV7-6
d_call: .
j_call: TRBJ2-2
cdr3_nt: TGTGCCAGCAGCCCGACCGTTCCGAACACCGGGGAGCTGTTTTTT
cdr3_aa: CASSPTVPNTGELFF

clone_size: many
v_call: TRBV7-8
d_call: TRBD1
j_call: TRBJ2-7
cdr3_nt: TGTGCCAGCAGCTTAGAGACCACAGGGGTAGGTTCCTACGAGCAGTACTTC
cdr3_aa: CASSLETTGVGSYEQYF

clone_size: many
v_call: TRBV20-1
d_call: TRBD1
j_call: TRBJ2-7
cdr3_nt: TGCAGTGCTAGCCCCGAGGGACAGGCTTTCCCAGAGTACGAGCAGTACTTC
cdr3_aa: CSASPEGQAFPEYEQYF

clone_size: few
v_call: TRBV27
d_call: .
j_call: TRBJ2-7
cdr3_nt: TGTGCCAGCAGTCCATCCGGCAAAGGCGAGCAGTACTTC
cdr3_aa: CASSPSGKGEQYF

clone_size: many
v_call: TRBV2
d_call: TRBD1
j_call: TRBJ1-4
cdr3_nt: TGTGCCAGCAGTGCCTCCACTGGGACAGGGCGAAATGAAAAACTGTTTTTT
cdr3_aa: CASSASTGTGRNEKLFF

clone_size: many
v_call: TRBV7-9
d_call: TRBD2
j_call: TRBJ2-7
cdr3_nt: TGTGCCAGCAGCTTACTGGAACGGGGGGTTGATTCCTTCGAGCAGTACTTC
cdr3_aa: CASSLLERGVDSFEQYF

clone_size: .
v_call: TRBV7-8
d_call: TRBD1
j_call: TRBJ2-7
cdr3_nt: TGTGCCAGCACCTCGCGGACAGGGGTCGACGAGCAGTACTTC
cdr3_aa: CASTSRTGVDEQYF

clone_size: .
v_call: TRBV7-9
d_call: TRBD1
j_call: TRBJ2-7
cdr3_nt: TGTGCCAGCCGCCCCCCGGGACAGAGCTACGAGCAGTACTTC
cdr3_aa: CASRPPGQSYEQYF

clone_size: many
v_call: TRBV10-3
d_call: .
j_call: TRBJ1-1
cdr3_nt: TGTGCCATCAGTGAGACGGCAGTGGAAGCTTTCTTT
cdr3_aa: CAISETAVEAFF

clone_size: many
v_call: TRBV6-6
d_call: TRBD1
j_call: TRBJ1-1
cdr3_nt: TGTGCCAGCAGTTACCCCTTGACAGGGGACCCTTTTGAAGCTTTCTTT
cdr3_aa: CASSYPLTGDPFEAFF

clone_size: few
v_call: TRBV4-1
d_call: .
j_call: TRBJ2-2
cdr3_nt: TGCGCCAGCAGCCAAGGGGTCTGGGTCACCGGGGAGCTGTTTTTT
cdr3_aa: CASSQGVWVTGELFF

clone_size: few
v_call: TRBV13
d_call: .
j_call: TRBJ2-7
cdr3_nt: TGTGCCAGCAGCCTCACGAGACCGTACGAGCAGTACTTC
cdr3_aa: CASSLTRPYEQYF

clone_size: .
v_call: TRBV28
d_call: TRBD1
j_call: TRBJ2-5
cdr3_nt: TGTGCCAGCAGTTTCATCGGCGGACAGGGGCGGCAAGAGACCCAGTACTTC
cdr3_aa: CASSFIGGQGRQETQYF

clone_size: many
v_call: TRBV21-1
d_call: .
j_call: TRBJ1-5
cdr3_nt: TGTGCCAGCAGCACAAGGACAGGGCAATTGAATAGCAATCAGCCCCAGCATTTT
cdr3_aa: CASSTRTGQLNSNQPQHF

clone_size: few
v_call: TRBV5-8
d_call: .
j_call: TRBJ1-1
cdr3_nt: TGTGCCAGCAGCTTGGTTCCGGGGACGGACACTGAAGCTTTCTTT
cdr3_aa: CASSLVPGTDTEAFF

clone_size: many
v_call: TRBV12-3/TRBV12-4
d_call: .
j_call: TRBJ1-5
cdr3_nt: TGTGCCAGCAGTGCCGGGACATATAGCAATCAGCCCCAGCATTTT
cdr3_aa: CASSAGTYSNQPQHF

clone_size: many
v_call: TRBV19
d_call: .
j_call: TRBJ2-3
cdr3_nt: TGTGCCAGTAGTGTGGACAGTCCAGATACGCAGTATTTT
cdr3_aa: CASSVDSPDTQYF

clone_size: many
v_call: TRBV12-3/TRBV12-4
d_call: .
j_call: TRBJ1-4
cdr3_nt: TGTGCCAGCAGCAACCAATCGTATGCAACTAATGAAAAACTGTTTTTT
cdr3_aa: CASSNQSYATNEKLFF

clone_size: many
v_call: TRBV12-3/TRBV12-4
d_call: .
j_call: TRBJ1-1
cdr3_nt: TGTGCCAGCAGTTTGCGGATTTCTTCTGTAATGAACACTGAAGCTTTCTTT
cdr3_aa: CASSLRISSVMNTEAFF

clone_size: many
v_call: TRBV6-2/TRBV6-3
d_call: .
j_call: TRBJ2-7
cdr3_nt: TGTGCCAGCAGTTTGGGAGACAGATACTACGAGCAGTACTTC
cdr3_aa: CASSLGDRYYEQYF

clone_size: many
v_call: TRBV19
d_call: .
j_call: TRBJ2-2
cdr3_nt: TGTGCCAGTAGTCCCGGGAGCGCCGGGGAGCTGTTTTTT
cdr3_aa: CASSPGSAGELFF

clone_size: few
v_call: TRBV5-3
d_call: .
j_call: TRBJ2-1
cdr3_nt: TGTGCCAGCAGCTTTAGGTACAATGAGCAGTTCTTC
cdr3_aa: CASSFRYNEQFF

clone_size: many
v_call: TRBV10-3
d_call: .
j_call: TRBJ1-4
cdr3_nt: TGTGCCATCAGTGCTGGGATTGATGAAAAACTGTTTTTT
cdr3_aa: CAISAGIDEKLFF